The 9 T cell receptor beta chains reported below all come from one sample, sequenced in a study of blood T cell repertoires in COVID-19. Sequencing used immunoSEQ multiplex PCR; TCRdb keeps in-frame clones, though not all of them. The sample shows around 75,000 clones, approximately 80% of them seen only once. Sequenced: peripheral blood. The source of these receptors is a middle-aged man with COVID-19, enrolled during active disease.

The V gene is TRBV6-5, the J gene TRBJ1-5; D perhaps matches TRBD1 (5 bases). The ends were cut back, 10 bases at V and 0 bases at J, with 13 bases in the middle. Germline values: CDR1 MNHEY, CDR2 SVGAGI. The CDR3 covers 14 residues. CDR3 nucleotides: TGTGCCACCAATAAAAGGGGTAGCAATCAGCCCCAGCATTTT. Protein sequence: CATNKRGSNQPQHF.

The genes are TRBV29-1 and TRBJ1-1; the match to TRBD1 covers 11 bases. The germline V gene has CDR1 SQVTM and CDR2 ANQGSEA. The CDR3 is 14 amino acids. V shed 7 bases, J shed 6 bases, and the junction held 10 bases outside the gene matches. DNA for the CDR3: TGCAGCGCCATAGGACAGGGGGCCCGGGCTGAAGCTTTCTTT. It codes for CSAIGQGARAEAFF.

This sequence joins TRBV7-6 and TRBJ2-7; TRBD1 matches at 7 bases. The CDR3 has 14 residues. V trimming: 5 bases; J trimming: 3 bases; junction bases outside the gene matches: 7. The germline gives CDR1 SGHVS, CDR2 FNYEAQ. The CDR3 reads CASSLDRAGYEQYF. DNA for the CDR3: TGTGCCAGCAGCCTAGACAGGGCAGGCTACGAGCAGTACTTC.

The J gene is TRBJ1-4, the V gene TRBV9, with 7 bases that match TRBD1. The CDR3 has 17 residues. Germline V lookup: CDR1 SGDLS, CDR2 YYNGEE. V was pared by 5 bases and J by 7 bases, with 17 bases of the junction left unmatched. The CDR3 DNA sequence: TGTGCCAGCAGTGCCGGGACAGAAAGCCCGGTTGGTGAAAAACTGTTTTTT. The encoded protein is CASSAGTESPVGEKLFF. Filled out from reference TRBV9 and TRBJ1-4, the complete variable domain reads DSGVTQTPKHLITATGQRVTLRCSPRSGDLSVYWYQQSLDQGLQFLIQYYNGEERAKGNILERFSAQQFPDLHSELNLSSLELGDSALYFCASSAGTESPVGEKLFFGSGTQLSVL.

The chain carries TRBV7-9 and TRBJ2-5; 7 bases line up with TRBD1. This CDR3 is built from 14 residues. J was trimmed by 5 bases and V by 2 bases; bases with no gene match: 5. The germline gives CDR1 SEHNR, CDR2 FQNEAQ (reference sequence). The CDR3 DNA reads as TGTGCCAGCAGCTTAACAGGGGCCCAGGAGACCCAGTACTTC. This translates into CASSLTGAQETQYF.

The chain carries TRBV2 and TRBJ2-7; 13 bases are shared with TRBD2. Trimming cost V 5 bases and J 4 bases; bases outside gene matches: 2. Looked up from germline, CDR1 is SNHLY and CDR2 is FYNNEI. The CDR3 loop spans 14 amino acids. The CDR3 DNA reads TGTGCCAGCAGTAAGGGACTAGCGGGGTACGAGCAGTACTTC. Translated, it gives CASSKGLAGYEQYF.

The rearrangement uses TRBV7-3 and TRBJ2-1; the D is unclear. V lost 5 bases and J lost 6, with 8 bases in between. The CDR3 is made up of 12 amino acids. Per germline, CDR1 SGHTA and CDR2 FQGTGA. CDR3 sequence (DNA): TGTGCCAGCAGCCCAGGCTCCAATGAGCAGTTCTTC. Its protein product is CASSPGSNEQFF.

The chain combines TRBV3-1 (or the pseudogene TRBV3-2) with TRBJ1-5; a weak D match, TRBD1 (6 bases). This CDR3 contains 17 residues. V lost 3 bases and J lost 4, with 19 bases in between. CDR1 is LGHDT and CDR2 is YNNKEL in the germline V gene (reference sequence). CDR3 loop: CASSHASHGTQNQPQHF. Written as DNA, the CDR3 is TGTGCCAGCAGCCACGCATCCCACGGGACACAGAATCAGCCCCAGCATTTT.

The chain carries TRBV5-1 and TRBJ1-2; D is unclear. Germline V gene lookup returns CDR1 SGHRS and CDR2 YFSETQ. The germline V and J ends were trimmed by 3 bases and 8 bases, with 14 bases remaining between them. This CDR3 spans 13 amino acids. CDR3 sequence: CASSSDSPGGYTF. The CDR3 DNA sequence: TGCGCCAGCAGCTCCGACTCTCCTGGGGGCTACACCTTC. Based on the CDR3 plus reference TRBV5-1 and TRBJ1-2, the full variable domain is KAGVTQTPRYLIKTRGQQVTLSCSPISGHRSVSWYQQTPGQGLQFLFEYFSETQRNKGNFPGRFSGRQFSNSRSEMNVSTLELGDSALYLCASSSDSPGGYTFGSGTRLTVV.